This passage covers 24 T cell receptor beta chains from one sample sequenced in a study of T cell changes during pregnancy in multiple sclerosis. This table comes from immunoSEQ multiplex PCR, and its TCRdb copy is limited to in-frame clones, with some not included. The sample comprises around 48,000 clones, 85% to 95% of which are singletons, and approximately 0.62% rests with the top ten. The sample was CD4+ T cells from peripheral blood mononuclear cells, taken in the third trimester of pregnancy. These receptors all stem from a female donor with multiple sclerosis, enrolled in a pregnancy study.

The chain employs TRBV27 and TRBJ2-7; D may be TRBD2 (6 bases). The CDR3 spans 14 residues. Germline CDR1 and CDR2: MNHEY and SMNVEV (reference sequence). Trimming removed 5 bases from V and 7 bases from J, with 18 bases in between. The CDR3 DNA sequence: TGTGCCAGCAGTCCCGGGACTCCGGTTAAGGAGCAGTACTTC. Translation: CASSPGTPVKEQYF.

The table lists this clone with a count of one. V and J are TRBV10-3 and TRBJ2-5; D ambiguous. Germline V CDR1 and CDR2: ENHRY, SYGVKD. V lost 4 bases, J lost 2 bases, and 5 bases lay in between. This CDR3 region has 12 residues. The CDR3 loop is CAISALQETQYF. CDR3 nucleotide sequence: TGTGCCATCAGTGCCCTTCAAGAGACCCAGTACTTC.

The chain carries TRBV5-1 and TRBJ2-1, with 10 bases identical to TRBD2. V lost 4 bases to trimming and J lost 0 bases; unmatched junction nucleotides: 10. The germline CDR1 and CDR2 sequences are SGHRS and YFSETQ. This CDR3 has 18 amino acids. The CDR3 sequence is CASSLGSLAGASYNEQFF. CDR3 DNA: TGCGCCAGCAGCCTTGGGAGTCTAGCGGGGGCCTCCTACAATGAGCAGTTCTTC.

The CDR3 reads CASSLSGVLDTEAFF. The CDR3 DNA reads TGTGCCAGCAGCCTCTCCGGAGTCCTAGACACTGAAGCTTTCTTT. The chain joins TRBV5-4 to TRBJ1-1, with unresolved D. There are 15 residues in the CDR3. V lost 4 bases, J lost 3 bases, and 16 bases lay in between. Germline loops: CDR1 SGHNT, CDR2 YYREEE (reference sequence). Variable domain in full (rest from reference TRBV5-4 and TRBJ1-1): ETGVTQSPTHLIKTRGQQVTLRCSSQSGHNTVSWYQQALGQGPQFIFQYYREEENGRGNFPPRFSGLQFPNYSSELNVNALELDDSALYLCASSLSGVLDTEAFFGQGTRLTVV.

This chain connects TRBV18 to TRBJ1-2; 7 bases are a match to TRBD1. CDR3 length: 14 residues. V shed 1 base, J shed 4 bases, and the junction held 3 bases outside the gene matches. The germline CDR1 and CDR2 sequences are KGHSH and LQKENI. The CDR3 DNA follows: TGTGCCAGCTCACCACTCGGGACAGCCTATGGCTACACCTTC. It codes for CASSPLGTAYGYTF. The full variable domain, its missing parts supplied by reference TRBV18 and TRBJ1-2, is NAGVMQNPRHLVRRRGQEARLRCSPMKGHSHVYWYRQLPEEGLKFMVYLQKENIIDESGMPKERFSAEFPKEGPSILRIQQVVRGDSAAYFCASSPLGTAYGYTFGSGTRLTVV.

The rearrangement links TRBV6-1 to TRBJ1-2, with 9 positions matching TRBD1. The germline V gene has CDR1 MNHNS and CDR2 SASEGT. The CDR3 is 13 residues long. Trimming took 3 bases from V and 5 from J; bases not matched to a gene: 1. The CDR3 here is CASSEGTGYGYTF. CDR3 in DNA: TGTGCCAGCAGTGAGGGGACAGGGTATGGCTACACCTTC.

The chain employs TRBV13 and TRBJ2-7; 7 bases agree with TRBD2. The CDR3 spans 14 residues. V lost 5 bases, J lost 2 bases, and 6 bases stayed unmatched. Looked up from germline, CDR1 is PRHDT and CDR2 is FYEKMQ (reference sequence). The CDR3 region is CASSTGTNTYEQYF. DNA of the CDR3: TGTGCCAGCAGCACCGGGACTAATACCTACGAGCAGTACTTC.

The V and J genes are TRBV9 and TRBJ2-7; 8 positions match TRBD1. CDR3 length equals 15 residues. CDR1 SGDLS and CDR2 YYNGEE come from the germline V gene. V gave up 6 bases and J gave up 7 bases; unmatched junction bases: 15. CDR3 residues: CASTPYQGAPGEQYF. The CDR3 bases are TGTGCCAGCACCCCATACCAGGGGGCGCCCGGGGAGCAGTACTTC.

This rearrangement joins TRBV4-2 to TRBJ1-2, with D possibly matching TRBD1 (5 bases). The CDR3 has 14 amino acids. Germline assignment: CDR1 LGHNA and CDR2 YNFKEQ. The V gene lost 8 bases and the J gene lost 2 bases, with 15 bases spanning the gap. Here the CDR3 DNA reads TGTGCCAGCTCTGCCCTGGGGGGGAACTATGGCTACACCTTC. This sequence encodes CASSALGGNYGYTF.

The rearrangement links TRBV27 to TRBJ2-7, with a tentative D call TRBD2 (5 bases). CDR1 is MNHEY and CDR2 is SMNVEV in the germline V gene (reference sequence). This CDR3 is 15 amino acids long. V dropped 5 bases and J dropped 2 bases, with 16 bases sitting between them. The CDR3 protein is CASSLLTGGAYEQYF. The CDR3 DNA is TGTGCCAGCAGTCTACTTACCGGAGGTGCCTACGAGCAGTACTTC.

V gene TRBV19 combines with J gene TRBJ2-7, with a weak D call TRBD2 (6 bases). CDR3 size: 14 residues. Looked up from germline, CDR1 is LNHDA and CDR2 is SQIVND (reference sequence). V lost 1 base and J lost 2, with 9 bases in between. The CDR3 spells CASSIVRGTYEQYF. CDR3 coding DNA: TGTGCCAGTAGTATAGTTCGGGGGACCTACGAGCAGTACTTC.

This clone was detected once. This chain joins TRBV27 and TRBJ1-5; D is ambiguous. Trimming stripped 4 bases from V and 2 bases from J, with 21 bases between. The CDR3 has 18 residues. Germline-derived CDR1 and CDR2 are MNHEY and SMNVEV (reference sequence). The CDR3 loop reads CASSSSPLVPSGNQPQHF. CDR3 sequence (DNA): TGTGCCAGCAGTTCCTCCCCCTTAGTGCCTTCGGGCAATCAGCCCCAGCATTTT.

This rearrangement joins TRBV19 to TRBJ2-7; TRBD1 agrees at 10 bases. The CDR3 consists of 13 residues. Germline CDR1 LNHDA, CDR2 SQIVND (reference sequence). Germline trimming cut 5 bases from V and 5 bases from J; bases unmatched to any gene: 3. The CDR3 DNA reads TGTGCCAGTAGTCCCGGGACAGGGGACGAGCAGTACTTC. This gives the protein CASSPGTGDEQYF.

V is TRBV11-1 and J is TRBJ2-5, with TRBD2 matching 10 bases. The junction had 5 bases not matched to a gene; V was cut back by 0 bases and J by 4 bases. The CDR3 consists of 16 residues. Germline V gene sequence: CDR1 SGHAT, CDR2 FQDESV (reference sequence). The CDR3 coding sequence is TGTGCCAGCAGCTTAGCACTAGCGGGACCTCCAGAGACCCAGTACTTC. It encodes CASSLALAGPPETQYF.

V usage is TRBV19 and J usage is TRBJ1-5, with unresolved D. Germline V CDR1 and CDR2: LNHDA, SQIVND (reference sequence). The CDR3 loop spans 13 amino acids. Trimming shortened V by 9 bases and J by 0 bases, and 9 bases separated the two germline ends. The CDR3 protein is CASGSYSNQPQHF. In DNA form, the CDR3 reads TGTGCCAGCGGGAGTTATAGCAATCAGCCCCAGCATTTT.

This chain uses TRBV5-1 with TRBJ2-1; the match to TRBD1 covers 12 bases. Germline trimming cut 4 bases from V and 8 bases from J; bases unmatched to any gene: 13. This CDR3 comprises 17 residues. Germline CDR1 is SGHRS and CDR2 is YFSETQ. CDR3 loop: CASSTHPGQGAGDEQFF. The CDR3 DNA reads TGCGCCAGCAGCACCCACCCGGGACAGGGGGCGGGAGATGAGCAGTTCTTC.

The rearrangement uses TRBV4-3 and TRBJ2-3, with D possibly matching TRBD2 (6 bases). The length of the CDR3 is 16 residues. Germline-derived CDR1 and CDR2 are LGHNA and YSLEER. Trimming pared 2 bases from V and 2 bases from J, leaving 14 bases between. CDR3 sequence reads: CASSQLSSALTDTQYF. DNA of the CDR3: TGCGCCAGCAGCCAACTATCTAGCGCCCTCACAGATACGCAGTATTTT.

The chain combines TRBV9 with TRBJ2-5, with 7 bases aligning to TRBD2. The germline V gene encodes CDR1 SGDLS and CDR2 YYNGEE. The V and J ends lost 5 bases and 2 bases, in that order; junction bases with no gene match: 6. The CDR3 totals 14 residues. Here the CDR3 reads CASSASGRQETQYF. CDR3 nucleotides: TGTGCCAGCAGTGCTAGCGGCCGACAAGAGACCCAGTACTTC.

The chain uses TRBV7-9 and TRBJ1-2, with D unclear. With 4 bases removed from V and 4 bases from J, the gap between germline ends came to 13 bases. Looked up from germline, CDR1 is SEHNR and CDR2 is FQNEAQ (reference sequence). This CDR3 spans 14 amino acids. The CDR3 coding sequence is TGTGCCAGCAGCTCCCCGCCAGAATCCTATGGCTACACCTTC. Translated: CASSSPPESYGYTF.

The rearrangement links TRBV6-1 to TRBJ2-7; no reliable D call. There are 15 residues in the CDR3. The germline CDR1 and CDR2 sequences are MNHNS and SASEGT. Trimming shortened V by 2 bases and J by 0 bases, and 11 bases separated the two germline ends. CDR3 sequence (DNA): TGTGCCAGCAGTGAATTAGTACAGAGCTCCTACGAGCAGTACTTC. It specifies CASSELVQSSYEQYF.

The chain joins TRBV7-2 to TRBJ2-3; D remains unclear. V lost 3 bases to trimming and J lost 4 bases, with 5 bases between them. The CDR3 is made up of 12 amino acids. Germline V gives CDR1 SGHTA, CDR2 FQGNSA. DNA for the CDR3: TGTGCCAGCAGCTTCAGGCCAGATACGCAGTATTTT. This encodes CASSFRPDTQYF.

This clone is a singleton in its sample. J is TRBJ2-1 and V is TRBV14; 10 bases match TRBD1. The V gene end was trimmed by 4 bases and the J gene end by 8 bases; junction bases not matched to a gene: 14. The germline V gene encodes CDR1 SGHDN and CDR2 FVKESK. The CDR3 runs 17 residues. CDR3 sequence reads: CASSRWGTGTGVDEQFF. The DNA for the CDR3 is TGTGCCAGCAGCCGCTGGGGGACCGGGACAGGGGTCGATGAGCAGTTCTTC.

The V gene is TRBV14, the J gene TRBJ2-7; D not certain. The CDR3 covers 14 residues. Germline V gives CDR1 SGHDN, CDR2 FVKESK. Trimming removed 1 base at V and 6 bases at J, with 13 bases between. The CDR3 DNA is TGTGCCAGCAGCCAAGTTTACGGAGCTGGCGAGCAGTACTTC. Amino acid sequence: CASSQVYGAGEQYF.

Here the CDR3 DNA reads TGCGCCAGCAGCCCGGAGGGGTACAATGAGCAGTTCTTC. Its translation: CASSPEGYNEQFF. The chain carries TRBV5-1 and TRBJ2-1, with D maybe TRBD2 (6 bases). Germline V CDR1 and CDR2: SGHRS, YFSETQ. This CDR3 comprises 13 residues. Trimming left V 4 bases short and J 4 bases short, with 9 bases between.